This TCR beta chain was profiled in a study of blood T cell repertoires in COVID-19. Study in general: PBMCs, B-cell-depleted T cells, or T cells were the source of the cDNA or gDNA that made up the material.

Germline CDR1 and CDR2: LNHNV and YYDKDF (reference sequence). Trimming left V 9 bases short and J 1 base short, with 13 bases between. This CDR3 region has 14 residues. Original handling: Using reference gene primer amplification, nucleated cell counts were estimated. Here immunoSEQ multiplex PCR was the method, and the copy in TCRdb shows in-frame clones only, minus some. V and J calls and clone size are given by that table; D and trimming were obtained from the DNA. The sample carries about 200,000 clones, about 85% recorded once. This clone was picked up a small number of times. Sequencing input: peripheral blood. J is TRBJ1-5 and V is TRBV15; no reliable D call. The receptor comes from a man in his fifties or sixties with COVID-19, enrolled during active disease. In nucleotides, the CDR3 is TGTGCCACTAGTGTGTGGGCGAGCAATCAGCCCCAGCATTTT. Translating it yields CATSVWASNQPQHF.